This T cell receptor beta chain was sequenced for a study of blood T cell repertoires in COVID-19. Assay used: immunoSEQ multiplex PCR; TCRdb lists only in-frame clones, some missing. Altogether about 200,000 clones are present, roughly 91% being singletons, with the ten largest covering approximately 4.3%. The CDR3 spans 17 residues. Germline CDR1 LNHNV, CDR2 YYDKDF (reference sequence). V was clipped by 0 bases and J by 8 bases; unmatched bases: 10. The receptor was isolated from a woman in her 30s with acute COVID-19. The sequenced sample was PBMCs or T cells enriched from blood (not recorded which). The chain combines TRBV15 with TRBJ1-4; 9 nucleotides agree with TRBD1. Here the CDR3 DNA reads TGTGCCACCAGCAGAGATTCCGTCGGGACAGGGAGGGAAAAACTGTTTTTT. Translated: CATSRDSVGTGREKLFF. Together with reference TRBV15 and TRBJ1-4, the CDR3 gives the full variable domain: DAMVIQNPRYQVTQFGKPVTLSCSQTLNHNVMYWYQQKSSQAPKLLFHYYDKDFNNEADTPDNFQSRRPNTSFCFLDIRSPGLGDTAMYLCATSRDSVGTGREKLFFGSGTQLSVL.